This T cell receptor (beta chain) was observed in a study of cytomegalovirus exposure and HLA in healthy donors. Study summary: In an earlier analysis, some 110 million unique TCR beta sequences were found from some 200 million T cells. Most donors, just over 80% of a few hundred genotyped, fell in the Caucasian-associated ancestry cluster.

Healthy bone marrow donors supplied every sample. To note about this clone: In the same sample, other DNA sequences code for this CDR3.

The V gene end was trimmed by 4 bases and the J gene end by 3 bases; junction bases not matched to a gene: 2. The V gene's germline CDR1 is MNHEY and CDR2 SVGAGI. CDR3 size: 14 residues. The PCR employed 60 Vbeta primers together with 13 Jbeta primers. Assay: immunoSEQ multiplex PCR; the TCRdb copy retains only in-frame clones and omits some. The sample contains about 110,000 clones, 69% of which appear only once. The source of this sequence is a woman in her 70s in good health and CMV-seropositive. The chain recombines TRBV6-5 with TRBJ2-7; 11 nucleotides line up with TRBD1. Sequencing was done on a sample of PBMCs. The CDR3 nucleotides read TGTGCCAGCAGTTTGGGGACAGGGGGCTACGAGCAGTACTTC. This gives the protein CASSLGTGGYEQYF.